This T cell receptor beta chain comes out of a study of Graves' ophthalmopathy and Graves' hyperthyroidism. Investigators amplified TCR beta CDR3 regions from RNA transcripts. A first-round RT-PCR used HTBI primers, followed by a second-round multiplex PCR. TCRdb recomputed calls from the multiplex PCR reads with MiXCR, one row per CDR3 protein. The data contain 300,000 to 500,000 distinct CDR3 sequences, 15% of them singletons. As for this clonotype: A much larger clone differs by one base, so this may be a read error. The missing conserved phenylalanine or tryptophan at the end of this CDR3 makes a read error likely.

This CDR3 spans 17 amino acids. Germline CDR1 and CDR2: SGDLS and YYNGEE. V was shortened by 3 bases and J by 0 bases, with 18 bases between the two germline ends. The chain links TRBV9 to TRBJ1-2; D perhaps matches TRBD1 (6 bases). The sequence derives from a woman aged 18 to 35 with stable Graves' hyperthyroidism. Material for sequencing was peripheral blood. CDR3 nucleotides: TGTGCCAGCAGCGCACTGGGGGGGGCCGAAGCTAACTATGGCTACACCGTC. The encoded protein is CASSALGGAEANYGYTV.